This T cell receptor (beta chain) was found in a study of blood T cell repertoires in COVID-19. Study-wide background: Specimens from acute and convalescent COVID-19 originated in the United States, Italy and Spain. In each case, the material was cDNA or gDNA derived from T cells, B-cell-depleted T cells, or PBMCs.

Seattle-derived patients entered the study during active infection and were followed longitudinally. Repertoires were generated with immunoSEQ multiplex PCR, while TCRdb's copy carries only in-frame clones and drops some. This table has 80,000 or so clones, around 85% appearing once. Sequencing was done on a sample of peripheral blood. The TCR sequence derives from a man aged 45-60 years with COVID-19, enrolled during active disease.

CDR3 sequence (DNA): TGTGCCAGCAGCTTCGGACAGGGCCGAAGGGAGACCCAGTACTTC. Protein product: CASSFGQGRRETQYF. The chain uses TRBV7-9 and TRBJ2-5; 8 nucleotides agree with TRBD1. This CDR3 has 15 amino acids. V shed 3 bases and J 5 bases; nucleotides not matched to a gene: 8. Germline V gene lookup returns CDR1 SEHNR and CDR2 FQNEAQ (reference sequence). Full variable domain (remainder filled in from reference TRBV7-9 and TRBJ2-5): DTGVSQNPRHKITKRGQNVTFRCDPISEHNRLYWYRQTLGQGPEFLTYFQNEAQLEKSRLLSDRFSAERPKGSFSTLEIQRTEQGDSAMYLCASSFGQGRRETQYFGPGTRLLVL.